This TCR beta chain was sequenced for a study of molecular identifiers for immune sequencing clone quantification. Whole-study results and caveats: Over 99% of effector molecules, but under 1% in naive cells, were held by clones with more than 20 RNA copies.

The use of previously described methods and listed TCR primers produced the bulk TCR libraries. A single record per CDR3 protein comes from TCRdb applying MiXCR to the PCR reads. This table holds approximately 500,000 distinct CDR3 sequences, less than 30% found once. Looked up from germline, CDR1 is SGDLS and CDR2 is YYNGEE. The CDR3 runs to 17 residues. V lost 3 bases, J lost 0 bases, and 16 bases lay in between. Construction of naive CD8 libraries employed about 19,000 to 1,000,000 sorted cells together with 10%, 30% or 50% RNA. Note on this clonotype: Its antigen is as yet unknown.

The gene calls are TRBV9 and TRBJ2-1, with D perhaps matching TRBD2 (5 bases). This TCR derives from a human donor in good health. Some libraries in this study had Jurkat cell RNA spiked in. Sequenced material: naive CD8+ T cells from blood, with Jurkat cell RNA spiked in. Noted subset: FACS-sorted CD8+CD4-CCR7+CD45RA+ naive T cells. The CDR3 protein is CASSAKRDLISYNEQFF. As DNA, the CDR3 is TGTGCCAGCAGCGCAAAGAGGGATCTTATCTCCTACAATGAGCAGTTCTTC.